The 19 T cell receptor beta chains below come from one sample, sequenced in a study of T cell changes during pregnancy in multiple sclerosis. Repertoires were generated with immunoSEQ multiplex PCR, while TCRdb's copy carries only in-frame clones and drops some. The top ten clones hold approximately 5.8% of a sample with approximately 50,000 clones, about nine tenths of them seen once. The sample was peripheral blood, taken in the third trimester of pregnancy. The source of these receptors is a female donor in good health, enrolled as a control in a pregnancy study.

The genes are TRBV30 and TRBJ2-5, with D perhaps TRBD2 (6 bases). Germline V lookup: CDR1 GTSNPN, CDR2 SVGIG (reference sequence). The CDR3 is 13 residues long. The V and J ends lost 2 bases and 5 bases respectively, with 12 bases between them. The CDR3 protein is CAWSQEGPETQYF. The CDR3 bases are TGTGCCTGGAGTCAGGAGGGCCCGGAGACCCAGTACTTC.

This clone was detected only once. The J gene is TRBJ1-2, the V gene TRBV6-1, with TRBD1 matching 7 bases. This CDR3 has 13 amino acids. Unmatched junction bases numbered 6, after V lost 3 bases and J lost 8 bases. In germline, CDR1 is MNHNS, CDR2 SASEGT. The CDR3 region has the DNA TGTGCCAGCAGTGAGACAGGGAGAATAGGCTACACCTTC. Protein sequence: CASSETGRIGYTF.

The V and J genes are TRBV6-6 and TRBJ2-6; D is undetermined. With 7 bases removed from V and 0 bases from J, the gap between germline ends came to 4 bases. Germline lookup yields CDR1 MNHNY and CDR2 SVGAGI (reference sequence). This CDR3 spans 13 amino acids. The CDR3 DNA sequence: TGTGCCAGCACCCGCTCTGGGGCCAACGTCCTGACTTTC. The encoded protein is CASTRSGANVLTF.

The chain joins TRBV4-3 to TRBJ1-5; D is possibly TRBD1 (5 bases). Deletions cut 1 base from V and 6 bases from J, with 13 bases between. The CDR3 extends over 15 amino acids. The germline V gene has CDR1 LGHNA and CDR2 YSLEER. CDR3 bases: TGCGCCAGCAGCCAAGGATCAGGGTTGGGTCAGCCCCAGCATTTT. Its protein product is CASSQGSGLGQPQHF.

The chain couples TRBV5-6 to TRBJ1-5; 8 bases line up with TRBD1. The V gene's germline CDR1 is SGHDT and CDR2 YYEEEE. This CDR3 spans 17 amino acids. Trimming took 2 bases from V and 0 from J; bases not matched to a gene: 7. The CDR3 here is CASSFYLDRDSNQPQHF. The CDR3 DNA follows: TGTGCCAGCAGCTTTTATCTGGACAGGGATAGCAATCAGCCCCAGCATTTT.

The chain recombines TRBV30 with TRBJ2-5; TRBD2 matches 7 bases. This CDR3 is 13 amino acids long. V trimming: 2 bases; J trimming: 2 bases; junction bases outside the gene matches: 2. CDR1 is GTSNPN, CDR2 SVGIG, per germline (reference sequence). The CDR3 sequence: CAWSWGLQETQYF. In DNA, the CDR3 is TGTGCCTGGAGTTGGGGACTACAAGAGACCCAGTACTTC.

The chain is built from TRBV2 and TRBJ2-2; TRBD1 agrees at 8 bases. V shed 6 bases, J shed 6 bases, and the junction held 9 bases outside the gene matches. Germline V lookup: CDR1 SNHLY, CDR2 FYNNEI. The CDR3 runs to 15 residues. CDR3 sequence: CASRGQGSKSGELFF. CDR3 in DNA: TGTGCCAGCAGAGGACAGGGATCTAAGTCCGGGGAGCTGTTTTTT.

The chain employs TRBV7-9 and TRBJ1-2, with D possibly matching TRBD1 (6 bases). Per the germline V gene, CDR1 is SEHNR and CDR2 is FQNEAQ (reference sequence). This CDR3 region has 14 residues. Trimming cost V 5 bases and J 7 bases, with 17 bases left between them. The CDR3 here is CASSPPWTEGGYTF. Written as DNA, the CDR3 is TGTGCCAGCAGCCCCCCTTGGACAGAGGGTGGCTACACCTTC.

The rearrangement links TRBV30 to TRBJ2-1, with 8 bases that match TRBD2. Germline-derived CDR1 and CDR2 are GTSNPN and SVGIG (reference sequence). V dropped 3 bases and J dropped 7; count of bases not matched to a gene: 11. CDR3 length: 15 residues. CDR3 bases: TGTGCCTGGAGGACCGGGAGGGCCGGGCAGAATGAGCAGTTCTTC. This sequence encodes CAWRTGRAGQNEQFF.

This sequence joins TRBV4-1 and TRBJ2-7; 9 nucleotides align to TRBD2. The V gene's germline CDR1 is MGHRA and CDR2 YSYEKL. V gave up 0 bases and J gave up 5 bases; unmatched junction bases: 8. The CDR3 is made up of 16 amino acids. The DNA for the CDR3 is TGCGCCAGCAGCCAAGAAGGCGGGAGGGCCCTCGACGAGCAGTACTTC. It is translated as CASSQEGGRALDEQYF.

This clone has only one observation. The chain combines TRBV25-1 with TRBJ2-7; TRBD1 agrees at 7 bases. The CDR3 has 15 residues. J was trimmed by 3 bases and V by 1 base; bases with no gene match: 6. Germline V gene sequence: CDR1 MGHDK, CDR2 SYGVNS. This CDR3 reads CASSESGGISYEQYF. DNA for the CDR3: TGTGCCAGCAGTGAATCAGGGGGAATCAGCTACGAGCAGTACTTC.

This clone was counted at least ten times. The rearrangement uses TRBV5-8 and TRBJ1-2, with 9 bases matching TRBD1. Germline V gene lookup returns CDR1 SGHTS and CDR2 YDEGEE. This CDR3 contains 14 residues. Trimming at V came to 2 bases and at J to 4 bases, leaving 3 bases not matched to a gene. The CDR3: CASSLQGAAYGYTF. The CDR3, as DNA: TGTGCCAGCAGCTTACAGGGGGCAGCCTATGGCTACACCTTC.

This clone occurred once. The gene calls are TRBV19 and TRBJ1-1; TRBD1 might be the D (6 bases). Germline V gives CDR1 LNHDA, CDR2 SQIVND (reference sequence). V was pared by 9 bases and J by 0 bases, with 23 bases between. The CDR3 extends over 17 amino acids. The CDR3 nucleotides are TGTGCCAGCTCCACAGGTACAGGGAGAGCCCTGAACACTGAAGCTTTCTTT. This codes for CASSTGTGRALNTEAFF.

DNA of the CDR3: TGCAGCGTTGGCACCGGCGGTAACTATGGCTACACCTTC. Translating it yields CSVGTGGNYGYTF. The chain joins TRBV29-1 to TRBJ1-2; D is unclear. The germline V gene encodes CDR1 SQVTM and CDR2 ANQGSEA. The CDR3 contains 13 residues. V shed 4 bases and J shed 1 base, with 10 bases lying between them.

V usage is TRBV7-2 and J usage is TRBJ1-2; 8 nucleotides agree with TRBD1. CDR3 length equals 14 residues. Germline assignment: CDR1 SGHTA and CDR2 FQGNSA. V trimming: 1 base; J trimming: 6 bases; junction bases outside the gene matches: 4. The CDR3, as DNA: TGTGCCAGCAGCTTAGGAAACAGGGGGGATGGCTACACCTTC. It encodes CASSLGNRGDGYTF.

CDR3 DNA: TGCGCCAGCAGCTTGAATCCACTAGCGGGAGGCACAGATACGCAGTATTTT. This gives the protein CASSLNPLAGGTDTQYF. This chain uses TRBV5-1 with TRBJ2-3, with 11 bases aligning to TRBD2. The junction had 5 bases not matched to a gene; V was cut back by 1 base and J by 1 base. The length of the CDR3 is 17 residues. Germline lookup yields CDR1 SGHRS and CDR2 YFSETQ.

The CDR3 sequence is CSVGRREQFF. The CDR3 DNA is TGCAGCGTTGGCCGCAGGGAGCAGTTCTTC. V is TRBV29-1 and J is TRBJ2-1; D not resolved. The CDR3 has 10 residues. Germline values: CDR1 SQVTM, CDR2 ANQGSEA. V lost 4 bases, J lost 10 bases, and 8 bases lay in between.

The chain combines TRBV6-5 with TRBJ2-1; D not certain. Germline CDR1 is MNHEY and CDR2 is SVGAGI. Deletions cut 5 bases from V and 5 bases from J, with 7 bases between. This CDR3 has 12 residues. CDR3 nucleotides: TGTGCCAGCAGTGCGCAAGACAATGAGCAGTTCTTC. Amino acid sequence: CASSAQDNEQFF.

The gene calls are TRBV9 and TRBJ1-1, with no clear D. Germline lookup yields CDR1 SGDLS and CDR2 YYNGEE. The CDR3 has 17 amino acids. Trimming pared 2 bases from V and 1 base from J, leaving 18 bases between. The CDR3: CASSVRGSDLGNTEAFF. The CDR3 DNA reads as TGTGCCAGCAGCGTCCGGGGTTCTGACCTCGGGAACACTGAAGCTTTCTTT.